The 13 T cell receptor beta chains in this list originate from one sample, sequenced in a study of prognosis after radiotherapy for stage I lung cancer. Amplification of the TCR beta CDR3 (from genomic DNA) was done by two-round multiplex PCR. Each TRBV and TRBJ gene had its own primer in the first PCR round. Using its own MiXCR run on the multiplex PCR reads, TCRdb lists one record per CDR3 protein. Of about 28,000 distinct CDR3 sequences in the sample, approximately 31% are singletons; the top ten hold about 12%. Sequencing was performed on PBMCs, taken before or after stereotactic body radiation therapy (not recorded which). The receptors originated from a donor aged 50 or older with non-small cell lung cancer.

This clonotype was counted many times. This chain uses TRBV27 with TRBJ2-2, with unresolved D. Per the germline V gene, CDR1 is MNHEY and CDR2 is SMNVEV (reference sequence). V gave up 3 bases and J gave up 1 base, with 6 bases separating them. The CDR3 is made up of 14 amino acids. CDR3 in amino acids: CASSFGWNTGELFF. CDR3 DNA sequence: TGTGCCAGCAGTTTTGGGTGGAACACCGGGGAGCTGTTTTTT.

This clonotype showed up many times. J is TRBJ2-7 and V is TRBV20-1; 8 bases agree with TRBD2. V trimming: 3 bases; J trimming: 0 bases; junction bases outside the gene matches: 13. The CDR3 runs to 17 residues. Germline CDR1 reads DFQATT; CDR2 reads SNEGSKA (reference sequence). DNA for the CDR3: TGCAGTGCTAGCGAATCTTTTAGCGGGACTTACTCCTACGAGCAGTACTTC. Residues: CSASESFSGTYSYEQYF.

The sample holds many counts of this clonotype. The rearrangement links TRBV11-2 to TRBJ2-3; D call uncertain. In germline, CDR1 is SGHAT, CDR2 FQNNGV. The CDR3 totals 18 residues. V was pared by 0 bases and J by 0 bases, with 16 bases between. The CDR3: CASSLDPISVVSTDTQYF. The CDR3 region has the DNA TGTGCCAGCAGCTTAGACCCTATTTCCGTGGTTAGCACAGATACGCAGTATTTT. The complete variable domain, with remaining parts taken from reference TRBV11-2 and TRBJ2-3, reads EAGVAQSPRYKIIEKRQSVAFWCNPISGHATLYWYQQILGQGPKLLIQFQNNGVVDDSQLPKDRFSAERLKGVDSTLKIQPAKLEDSAVYLCASSLDPISVVSTDTQYFGPGTRLTVL.

The chain employs TRBV20-1 and TRBJ2-1, with 9 bases matching TRBD1. Germline CDR1 DFQATT, CDR2 SNEGSKA (reference sequence). The ends lost 3 bases at V and 4 bases at J; junction bases unmatched: 7. This CDR3 region has 15 residues. In DNA form, the CDR3 reads TGCAGTGCTAGCGCACCGGGACAGGGATACAATGAGCAGTTCTTC. The encoded protein is CSASAPGQGYNEQFF.

This clonotype was seen a few times. This rearrangement joins TRBV7-2 to TRBJ2-3, with 7 bases that match TRBD1. The CDR3 sequence is 14 residues long. Germline-derived CDR1 and CDR2 are SGHTA and FQGNSA. Trimming removed 5 bases from V and 6 bases from J; junction bases left unmatched: 8. CDR3 amino acids: CASSPISRGDTQYF. The CDR3 coding sequence is TGTGCCAGCAGCCCCATCTCCAGGGGGGATACGCAGTATTTT. The entire variable domain, with the rest obtained from reference TRBV7-2 and TRBJ2-3, is as follows: GAGVSQSPSNKVTEKGKDVELRCDPISGHTALYWYRQSLGQGLEFLIYFQGNSAPDKSGLPSDRFSAERTGGSVSTLTIQRTQQEDSAVYLCASSPISRGDTQYFGPGTRLTVL.

Many counts were recorded for this clonotype. The CDR3 is CASSLLGTSSWGYTF. The CDR3 coding sequence is TGTGCCAGCAGTTTACTCGGGACAAGCTCTTGGGGCTACACCTTC. The chain carries TRBV28 and TRBJ1-2; D might be TRBD1 (6 bases). Germline CDR1 is MDHEN and CDR2 is SYDVKM. This CDR3 has 15 amino acids. V lost 2 bases and J lost 8, with 18 bases in between.

The chain couples TRBV6-1 to TRBJ2-7, with TRBD2 matching 13 bases. Germline V gene lookup returns CDR1 MNHNS and CDR2 SASEGT. This CDR3 has 13 residues. V lost 7 bases and J lost 4; bases outside the gene matches: 1. CDR3 in amino acids: CASILAGGYEQYF. CDR3 nucleotide sequence: TGTGCCAGCATACTAGCGGGAGGGTACGAGCAGTACTTC.

This clonotype was picked up many times. The chain employs TRBV3-1 and TRBJ2-7, with unresolved D. CDR3 length: 13 amino acids. V was shortened by 4 bases and J by 3 bases, with 10 bases between the two germline ends. The V gene's germline CDR1 is LGHDT and CDR2 YNNKEL (reference sequence). CDR3 nucleotide sequence: TGTGCCAGCAGCCCAGGTAGAGGCTACGAGCAGTACTTC. Amino acid sequence: CASSPGRGYEQYF.

This clonotype was picked up a small number of times. A much larger clone differs by one base, so this may be a read error. The rearrangement uses TRBV6-2 or TRBV6-3 and TRBJ2-1, with 8 bases lining up with TRBD1. The junction had 11 bases not matched to a gene; V was cut back by 6 bases and J by 10 bases. CDR1 is MNHEY and CDR2 is SVGEGT in the germline V gene. The CDR3 is 14 residues long. The CDR3 reads CASRPTGVWGEQFF. In DNA form, the CDR3 reads TGTGCCAGCAGACCGACAGGGGTGTGGGGAGAGCAGTTCTTC.

This clonotype was recorded many times. CDR3 nucleotides: TGTGCCAGCAGCCTCTCCGGGACCAGCCAAGAGACCCAGTACTTC. Protein sequence: CASSLSGTSQETQYF. The rearrangement joins TRBV11-2 to TRBJ2-5; D is tentatively TRBD1 or TRBD2 (5 bases each). Trimming stripped 5 bases from V and 1 base from J, with 14 bases between. The CDR3 extends over 15 amino acids. CDR1 is SGHAT, CDR2 FQNNGV, per germline.

Regarding this clonotype: A read error may explain this, as a much larger clone is one base away. The rearrangement joins TRBV5-5 to TRBJ1-2; D is undetermined. This CDR3 comprises 12 residues. The V gene's germline CDR1 is SGHKS and CDR2 YYEKEE (reference sequence). This CDR3 is CASSTRYYGYSF. The CDR3 nucleotides are TGTGCCAGCAGCACTCGATACTATGGCTACTCCTTC.

The table lists this clonotype with many counts. The rearrangement links TRBV7-9 to TRBJ2-1, with 13 bases that match TRBD2. The ends lost 4 bases at V and 5 bases at J; junction bases unmatched: 14. This CDR3 has 19 residues. The germline V gene has CDR1 SEHNR and CDR2 FQNEAQ (reference sequence). In DNA, the CDR3 is TGTGCCAGCAGCTCTGGGCTTATAGGACTAGCGGGAGTGGACAATGAGCAGTTCTTC. Translated: CASSSGLIGLAGVDNEQFF. Full variable domain (outside the CDR3, taken from reference TRBV7-9 and TRBJ2-1): DTGVSQNPRHKITKRGQNVTFRCDPISEHNRLYWYRQTLGQGPEFLTYFQNEAQLEKSRLLSDRFSAERPKGSFSTLEIQRTEQGDSAMYLCASSSGLIGLAGVDNEQFFGPGTRLTVL.

This clonotype came up many times. The rearrangement uses TRBV7-9 and TRBJ1-5; D not certain. Trimming pared 4 bases from V and 9 bases from J, leaving 10 bases between. The CDR3 loop spans 12 amino acids. Germline CDR1 is SEHNR and CDR2 is FQNEAQ (reference sequence). Here the CDR3 reads CASSSIGLPQHF. The CDR3 nucleotides are TGTGCCAGCAGCTCCATCGGGTTGCCCCAGCATTTT. The full variable domain, its missing parts supplied by reference TRBV7-9 and TRBJ1-5, is DTGVSQNPRHKITKRGQNVTFRCDPISEHNRLYWYRQTLGQGPEFLTYFQNEAQLEKSRLLSDRFSAERPKGSFSTLEIQRTEQGDSAMYLCASSSIGLPQHFGDGTRLSIL.